Listed below are T cell receptor beta chains from one sample, sequenced in a study of cytomegalovirus exposure and HLA in healthy donors. The table came from immunoSEQ multiplex PCR; TCRdb's copy has only in-frame clones and leaves some out. Among about 180,000 clones listed, more than 65% were seen once. Sequencing was done on a sample of PBMCs. The receptors shown here come from a woman in her twenties or thirties in good health and CMV-seropositive. The CDR3 runs from the conserved cysteine through the conserved F or W. A D gene is named only where the DNA matches it firmly. Size is omitted from some rows. Given values are once, few, many or a class for expanded clones.

d_call: TRBD1
v_call: TRBV30
j_call: TRBJ1-6
clone_size: .
cdr3_nt: TGTGCCTGGAGTGTCCGGGACACAGGGGTGGCCTCACCCCTCCACTTT
cdr3_aa: CAWSVRDTGVASPLHF

d_call: .
v_call: TRBV6-5
j_call: TRBJ1-2
clone_size: .
cdr3_nt: TGTGCCAGCAGTCCACAAAAGTCGTATGGCTACACCTTC
cdr3_aa: CASSPQKSYGYTF

d_call: TRBD1
v_call: TRBV28
j_call: TRBJ1-2
clone_size: medium-sized
cdr3_nt: TGTGCCAGCAGCCGAGGACAGGGACGAGAGGTCGACACCTTC
cdr3_aa: CASSRGQGREVDTF

d_call: TRBD2
v_call: TRBV7-9
j_call: TRBJ2-5
clone_size: .
cdr3_nt: TGTGCCAGCAGCAAGAGTCCGGGGGGGCCCGAGACCCAGTACTTC
cdr3_aa: CASSKSPGGPETQYF

d_call: .
v_call: TRBV27
j_call: TRBJ2-7
clone_size: few
cdr3_nt: TGTGCCAGCAGTTTACAGGGGTATCCCGAATACGAGCAGTACTTC
cdr3_aa: CASSLQGYPEYEQYF

d_call: TRBD1
v_call: TRBV11-2
j_call: TRBJ1-2
clone_size: .
cdr3_nt: TGTGCCAGCAGCTCGGGACAGGGGGCAGGGGGCTACACCTTC
cdr3_aa: CASSSGQGAGGYTF

d_call: .
v_call: TRBV6-1
j_call: TRBJ2-1
clone_size: .
cdr3_nt: TGTGCCAGCATCCAGAAGGGAGGCTACAATGAGCAGTTCTTC
cdr3_aa: CASIQKGGYNEQFF

d_call: .
v_call: TRBV28
j_call: TRBJ1-2
clone_size: .
cdr3_nt: TGTGCCAGCAGTCCCAGGGGCAGGGGTTTGGGCTACACCTTC
cdr3_aa: CASSPRGRGLGYTF

d_call: TRBD2
v_call: TRBV29-1
j_call: TRBJ2-1
clone_size: .
cdr3_nt: TGCAGCGTCAAAGGGACTAGCGGAATCAATGAGCAGTTCTTC
cdr3_aa: CSVKGTSGINEQFF

d_call: .
v_call: TRBV7-2
j_call: TRBJ2-5
clone_size: .
cdr3_nt: TGTGCCAGCAGAGGTGGGGACTCCGCTTTAGGGGAGACCCAGTACTTC
cdr3_aa: CASRGGDSALGETQYF

d_call: .
v_call: TRBV6-1
j_call: TRBJ1-5
clone_size: .
cdr3_nt: TGTGCCAGCAGTGAAAGGGGGGGCCAGCCCCAGCATTTT
cdr3_aa: CASSERGGQPQHF

d_call: .
v_call: TRBV25-1
j_call: TRBJ2-5
clone_size: .
cdr3_nt: TGTGCCAGCAGCCAACGGGGGGCCCAAGAGACCCAGTACTTC
cdr3_aa: CASSQRGAQETQYF

d_call: .
v_call: TRBV19
j_call: TRBJ1-2
clone_size: .
cdr3_nt: TGTGCCAGTAGGAGTCAGGACAGACTCAACTATGGCTACACCTTC
cdr3_aa: CASRSQDRLNYGYTF

d_call: .
v_call: TRBV28
j_call: TRBJ2-3
clone_size: .
cdr3_nt: TGTGCCAGCACTCAAGGGGGGGACTACACAGATACGCAGTATTTT
cdr3_aa: CASTQGGDYTDTQYF

d_call: .
v_call: TRBV13
j_call: TRBJ2-3
clone_size: .
cdr3_nt: TGTGCCAGCAGCCCGGGTAAGTCGGGCACAGATACGCAGTATTTT
cdr3_aa: CASSPGKSGTDTQYF

d_call: .
v_call: TRBV6-5
j_call: TRBJ2-5
clone_size: .
cdr3_nt: TGTGCCAGCAGTTACGGGGCCTCTAAGGGCAAGACCCAGTACTTC
cdr3_aa: CASSYGASKGKTQYF

d_call: TRBD1
v_call: TRBV6-5
j_call: TRBJ1-2
clone_size: few
cdr3_nt: TGTGCCAGCAGTTACATTAGCAGGGGGCAGGATGGCTACACCTTC
cdr3_aa: CASSYISRGQDGYTF

d_call: .
v_call: TRBV27
j_call: TRBJ2-7
clone_size: .
cdr3_nt: TGTGCCAGCAGTTTGGGTGAAGGGGGCTACGAGCAGTACTTC
cdr3_aa: CASSLGEGGYEQYF

d_call: TRBD2
v_call: TRBV6-5
j_call: TRBJ2-7
clone_size: .
cdr3_nt: TGTGCCAGCGGCGGGGGGCCCTACGAGCAGTACTTC
cdr3_aa: CASGGGPYEQYF

d_call: TRBD2
v_call: TRBV11-3
j_call: TRBJ2-3
clone_size: .
cdr3_nt: TGTGCCAGCAGCCCCCGACTAGCGGGGGGTTCGGATACGCAGTATTTT
cdr3_aa: CASSPRLAGGSDTQYF

d_call: .
v_call: TRBV5-8
j_call: TRBJ1-2
clone_size: few
cdr3_nt: TGTGCCAGCAGCTTACGGGACTATGGCTACACCTTC
cdr3_aa: CASSLRDYGYTF

d_call: TRBD1
v_call: TRBV15
j_call: TRBJ2-7
clone_size: once
cdr3_nt: TGTGCCACCAGCAGGGACAGGGGTTACGAGCAGTACTTC
cdr3_aa: CATSRDRGYEQYF

d_call: TRBD1
v_call: TRBV10-3
j_call: TRBJ2-6
clone_size: .
cdr3_nt: TGTGCCATCAGTGAGTGGGACAGGGCCTCTGGGGCCAACGTCCTGACTTTC
cdr3_aa: CAISEWDRASGANVLTF

d_call: TRBD2
v_call: TRBV9
j_call: TRBJ2-1
clone_size: .
cdr3_nt: TGTGCCAGCAGCGTAGGCGGGACTACGCAGTTCTTC
cdr3_aa: CASSVGGTTQFF

d_call: TRBD1
v_call: TRBV19
j_call: TRBJ2-1
clone_size: .
cdr3_nt: TGTGCCACGAAGCGGACAGGGGTCAACAATGAGCAGTTCTTC
cdr3_aa: CATKRTGVNNEQFF

d_call: .
v_call: TRBV18
j_call: TRBJ2-2
clone_size: .
cdr3_nt: TGTGCCAGCTCACCACGCGGCAGGGAAAGCGGGGAGCTGTTTTTT
cdr3_aa: CASSPRGRESGELFF

d_call: TRBD2
v_call: TRBV28
j_call: TRBJ2-7
clone_size: .
cdr3_nt: TGTGCCAGCACCTTTAGCGGGGCCCCCTACGAGCAGTACTTC
cdr3_aa: CASTFSGAPYEQYF

d_call: .
v_call: TRBV2
j_call: TRBJ1-6
clone_size: .
cdr3_nt: TGTGCCAGCACCAAGGACAGTAGCTCCTATAATTCACCCCTCCACTTT
cdr3_aa: CASTKDSSSYNSPLHF

d_call: TRBD1
v_call: TRBV10-1
j_call: TRBJ2-5
clone_size: .
cdr3_nt: TGCGCCAGCAGTGAGTCTACAGGGGGCCAAGAGACCCAGTACTTC
cdr3_aa: CASSESTGGQETQYF

d_call: TRBD1
v_call: TRBV10-3
j_call: TRBJ1-2
clone_size: few
cdr3_nt: TGTGCCACCCGGTTCACGGGGACAGGGCCTAACTATGGCTACACCTTC
cdr3_aa: CATRFTGTGPNYGYTF

d_call: TRBD1
v_call: TRBV27
j_call: TRBJ1-5
clone_size: .
cdr3_nt: TGTGCCAGCACCCCCGTAGGGGGCAGGGAGCCCCAGCATTTT
cdr3_aa: CASTPVGGREPQHF

d_call: TRBD1
v_call: TRBV5-4
j_call: TRBJ2-7
clone_size: .
cdr3_nt: TGTGCCAGCAGCTTGGCCAGGGGGTCCTACGAGCAGTACTTC
cdr3_aa: CASSLARGSYEQYF

d_call: .
v_call: TRBV18
j_call: TRBJ2-7
clone_size: .
cdr3_nt: TGTGCCAGCTCATCGATGACAGGTACTTACTACGAGCAGTACTTC
cdr3_aa: CASSSMTGTYYEQYF

d_call: TRBD1
v_call: TRBV28
j_call: TRBJ2-7
clone_size: .
cdr3_nt: TGTGCCAGCACCAGACAGGGGGCCACCTACGAGCAGTACTTC
cdr3_aa: CASTRQGATYEQYF

d_call: .
v_call: TRBV6-5
j_call: TRBJ1-2
clone_size: .
cdr3_nt: TGTGCCAGCCAGAGGACATTAAACTACGGCTACACCTTC
cdr3_aa: CASQRTLNYGYTF

d_call: .
v_call: TRBV7-9
j_call: TRBJ1-2
clone_size: few
cdr3_nt: TGTGCCAGCAGCCCCTCCGACAGAGGCTATGGCTACACCTTC
cdr3_aa: CASSPSDRGYGYTF

d_call: TRBD2
v_call: TRBV29-1
j_call: TRBJ2-1
clone_size: .
cdr3_nt: TGCAGCGTTGATAGCGGGGGGGCCGGGGAGCAGTTCTTC
cdr3_aa: CSVDSGGAGEQFF

d_call: .
v_call: TRBV5-1
j_call: TRBJ2-1
clone_size: .
cdr3_nt: TGCGCCAGCTGGGACTGGGAAAGCAATGAGCAGTTCTTC
cdr3_aa: CASWDWESNEQFF

d_call: .
v_call: TRBV7-9
j_call: TRBJ1-2
clone_size: .
cdr3_nt: TGTGCCAGCAGCGATCCACAGGAAGCCTATGGCTACACCTTC
cdr3_aa: CASSDPQEAYGYTF

d_call: .
v_call: TRBV7-9
j_call: TRBJ2-7
clone_size: .
cdr3_nt: TGTTCCAGCAGCTTCAGCGGGCGTTACGAGCAGTACTTC
cdr3_aa: CSSSFSGRYEQYF

d_call: .
v_call: TRBV7-9
j_call: TRBJ2-1
clone_size: once
cdr3_nt: TGTGCCAGCAGCCCCTTCCCGGGGAATGAGCAGTTCTTC
cdr3_aa: CASSPFPGNEQFF

d_call: TRBD1
v_call: TRBV2
j_call: TRBJ1-2
clone_size: .
cdr3_nt: TGTGCCAGCAGCCTCGACAGGGGAAAGAGCTATGGCTACACCTTC
cdr3_aa: CASSLDRGKSYGYTF